This T cell receptor beta chain was sequenced during a study of T-cell memory formation after mild COVID-19. This clonotype was recorded a few times. Germline lookup yields CDR1 SGDLS and CDR2 YYNGEE. There are 14 residues in the CDR3. V was pared by 0 bases and J by 0 bases, with 4 bases between. 5'RACE with constant-segment primers yielded barcoded, UMI-tagged TCR alpha and TCR beta cDNA libraries. TCRdb fed the 5' RACE reads into MiXCR, producing one record per CDR3 protein. This sample has fewer than 140,000 distinct CDR3 sequences; around 12% occur once, and the top ten carry 27%. This TCR was sampled from an adult woman who had mild COVID-19 (a few samples of this study predate the infection). Cell type and time point are not known. This chain joins TRBV9 and TRBJ1-5; no clear D gene. The specimen was PBMCs or a T cell subset sorted from them (not recorded which). The DNA for the CDR3 is TGTGCCAGCAGCGTAGGACTTAGCAATCAGCCCCAGCATTTT. It specifies CASSVGLSNQPQHF.